The 8 T cell receptor beta chains below were found in one sample sequenced in a study of kidney transplant recipient with SARS-CoV-2 infection. TCRdb recomputed calls from the reads with MiXCR, one row per CDR3 protein. The sample includes approximately 240,000 distinct CDR3 sequences, 25% to 30% seen only once; the top ten take more than 6.5%. The sequences come from a blood sample, collected at baseline and on day 111 from a kidney transplant recipient. Every receptor here comes from a male patient between 25 and 39 years old who had COVID-19 and was a kidney transplant recipient. A share of the T cells may be of graft donor origin.

The table lists this clonotype with many counts. The chain couples TRBV9 to TRBJ1-3, with D possibly being TRBD1 (6 bases). V lost 0 bases and J lost 4, with 14 bases in between. This CDR3 region has 16 residues. Germline CDR1 SGDLS, CDR2 YYNGEE. The CDR3 region is CASSVASGVSGNTIYF. Written as DNA, the CDR3 is TGTGCCAGCAGCGTAGCGTCAGGGGTATCGGGAAACACCATATATTTT.

In this sample, this clonotype turned up many times. This chain uses TRBV6-5 with TRBJ1-2; a weak D match, TRBD1 (5 bases). Germline CDR1 is MNHEY and CDR2 is SVGAGI. This CDR3 has 11 residues. The germline V and J ends were trimmed by 9 bases and 4 bases, with 9 bases remaining between them. The CDR3 is CASGASYGYTF. CDR3 DNA: TGTGCCAGTGGGGCATCCTATGGCTACACCTTC.

This clonotype was seen many times. The chain uses TRBV15 and TRBJ1-2, with D uncertain. Germline V gene data show CDR1 as LNHNV and CDR2 as YYDKDF (reference sequence). This CDR3 has 17 amino acids. V lost 4 bases to trimming and J lost 4 bases, with 22 bases between them. CDR3 DNA: TGTGCCACCAGCACAAGGCGAAGGTGTGGAAAGACCTATGGCTACACCTTC. This gives the protein CATSTRRRCGKTYGYTF.

J is TRBJ1-2 and V is TRBV11-2; D not certain. Looked up from germline, CDR1 is SGHAT and CDR2 is FQNNGV. The CDR3 totals 17 residues. V lost 5 bases to trimming and J lost 4 bases, with 23 bases between them. DNA of the CDR3: TGTGCCAGCAGCAGGCCTTCAACAAGCAGAAAGACCTATGGCTACACCTTC. As protein: CASSRPSTSRKTYGYTF.

This clonotype was counted many times. V gene TRBV6-8 combines with J gene TRBJ1-6; D is ambiguous. The CDR3 runs to 14 residues. Looked up from germline, CDR1 is MNHGY and CDR2 is SAAAGT. V gave up 7 bases and J gave up 0 bases, with 7 bases separating them. The DNA of the CDR3 is TGTGCCAGCAAAGATAGCTCCTATAATTCACCCCTCCACTTT. Residues: CASKDSSYNSPLHF.

This clonotype has at least ten counts. The chain recombines TRBV4-3 with TRBJ1-2, with D unclear. This CDR3 is built from 17 residues. CDR1 and CDR2 (germline): LGHNA, YSLEER. V gave up 5 bases and J gave up 4 bases, with 23 bases separating them. CDR3 residues: CASSIPSGRRKTYGYTF. The CDR3 DNA is TGCGCCAGCAGCATTCCCTCAGGACGTCGAAAGACCTATGGCTACACCTTC.

As concerns this clonotype: A much larger clone sits a single nucleotide away, making a read error possible. The V gene is TRBV2, the J gene TRBJ1-2; D not certain. The CDR3 is 13 amino acids. Germline V gene lookup returns CDR1 SNHLY and CDR2 FYNNEI. Trimming left V 8 bases short and J 8 bases short, with 18 bases between. The CDR3 nucleotides read TGTGCCAGCCGAGGGCTCCTCCCGGAGGGCTACACCTTC. Protein product: CASRGLLPEGYTF.

This clonotype was detected many times. The chain recombines TRBV9 with TRBJ2-7; 7 bases map to TRBD2. The germline CDR1 and CDR2 sequences are SGDLS and YYNGEE. The CDR3 is 20 amino acids. V dropped 4 bases and J dropped 0; count of bases not matched to a gene: 22. The CDR3 here is CASSLILCLALADSSYEQYF. The CDR3 nucleotides read TGTGCCAGCAGCCTGATTTTATGCCTAGCCCTAGCGGATAGCTCCTACGAGCAGTACTTC.